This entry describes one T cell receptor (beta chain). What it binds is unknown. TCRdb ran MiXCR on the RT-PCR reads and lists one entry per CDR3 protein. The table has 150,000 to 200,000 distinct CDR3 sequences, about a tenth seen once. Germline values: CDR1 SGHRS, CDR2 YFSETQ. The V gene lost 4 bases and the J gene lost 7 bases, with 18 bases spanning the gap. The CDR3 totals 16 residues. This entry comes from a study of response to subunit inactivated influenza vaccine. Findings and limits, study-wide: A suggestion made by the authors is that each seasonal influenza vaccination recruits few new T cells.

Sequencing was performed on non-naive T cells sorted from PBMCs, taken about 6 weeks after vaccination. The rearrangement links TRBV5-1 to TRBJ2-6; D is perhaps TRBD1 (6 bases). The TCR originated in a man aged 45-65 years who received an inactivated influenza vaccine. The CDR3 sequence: CASSPRTARVANVLTF. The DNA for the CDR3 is TGCGCCAGCAGCCCACGGACAGCTCGGGTAGCCAACGTCCTGACTTTC.